Listed here are 26 T cell receptor beta chains from one sample, sequenced in a study of cytomegalovirus exposure and HLA in healthy donors. Both 60 Vbeta primers and 13 Jbeta primers went into the PCR. The assay was immunoSEQ multiplex PCR, and TCRdb's table has in-frame clones only and misses some. This table has some 150,000 clones, 80% appearing once. The sequenced sample consisted of PBMCs. These receptors were obtained from a man aged 25-40 years in good health and CMV-seronegative.

The J gene is TRBJ1-2, the V gene TRBV27, with D tentatively TRBD1 (6 bases). The CDR3 sequence is 15 residues long. Germline CDR1 reads MNHEY; CDR2 reads SMNVEV (reference sequence). Trimming shortened V by 5 bases and J by 5 bases, and 18 bases separated the two germline ends. CDR3 in amino acids: CASSPTTGITYGYTF. In nucleotides, the CDR3 is TGTGCCAGCAGTCCGACGACAGGAATCACTTATGGCTACACCTTC.

V is TRBV6-4 and J is TRBJ2-3, with D perhaps TRBD2 (6 bases). Germline V lookup: CDR1 MRHNA, CDR2 SNTAGT. Trimming cost V 1 base and J 2 bases, with 10 bases left between them. This CDR3 comprises 15 residues. The CDR3 bases are TGTGCCAGCAGTGACTGGGCGGGACCCACAGATACGCAGTATTTT. Translated, it gives CASSDWAGPTDTQYF.

This clone was observed a handful of times. The chain carries TRBV7-6 and TRBJ2-1; 12 positions match TRBD2. V dropped 5 bases and J dropped 8; count of bases not matched to a gene: 16. The length of the CDR3 is 18 residues. CDR1 and CDR2 (germline): SGHVS, FNYEAQ. The CDR3 DNA reads as TGTGCCAGCAGCCCCGGGCGAACTAGCGGGAGGAGATTATATGAGCAGTTCTTC. This gives the protein CASSPGRTSGRRLYEQFF.

The chain joins TRBV29-1 to TRBJ2-1, with 9 bases matching TRBD2. In germline, CDR1 is SQVTM, CDR2 ANQGSEA. The CDR3 contains 15 residues. V shed 1 base and J 9 bases; nucleotides not matched to a gene: 10. CDR3 bases: TGCAGCGTTGAAGGTCTGGCGGGGGGGCCACTTGAGCAGTTCTTC. As protein: CSVEGLAGGPLEQFF.

Of note for this clone: At one of its ends the junction is not consistent with the germline gene, which may arise from a read error. The chain couples TRBV7-9 to TRBJ2-7; D gene ambiguous. Per germline, CDR1 SEHNR and CDR2 FQNEAQ (reference sequence). There are 11 residues in the CDR3. The CDR3 is CSSSFGYEQYF. The CDR3 nucleotides are TGTTCCAGCAGCTTCGGGTACGAGCAGTACTTC.

This clone has only a few counts. At one end the junction does not follow the germline gene, possibly because of a read error. This sequence joins TRBV6-1 and TRBJ2-3; 8 positions match TRBD2. The CDR3 loop spans 16 amino acids. Germline assignment: CDR1 MNHNS and CDR2 SASEGT. CDR3 nucleotide sequence: TGTGCCATCAGTGAATGGAGACTAGCGAGTACAGATACGCAGTATTTT. This encodes CAISEWRLASTDTQYF.

The count of this clone is one. The CDR3 does not close with the conserved phenylalanine or tryptophan, likely indicating a read error. It is unclear where the CDR3 begins or ends on the DNA, so no DNA is shown, and the CDR3 is as TCRdb lists it. This rearrangement joins TRBV12-2 to TRBJ1-3. TRBV12-2 is a pseudogene segment. The CDR3 adds up to 12 amino acids, both ends counted. The CDR3 reads CASSHWVPLRYR.

This chain uses TRBV27 with TRBJ2-5; 8 bases line up with TRBD2. The CDR3 has 11 residues. Looked up from germline, CDR1 is MNHEY and CDR2 is SMNVEV (reference sequence). Trimming took 5 bases from V and 10 from J; bases not matched to a gene: 3. The CDR3 sequence is CASSAAGGQYF. The CDR3 coding sequence is TGTGCCAGCAGTGCTGCGGGAGGCCAGTACTTC.

The J gene is TRBJ2-1, the V gene TRBV7-8, with 7 bases lining up with TRBD2. This CDR3 comprises 19 residues. Trimming cost V 3 bases and J 0 bases; bases outside gene matches: 14. The germline CDR1 and CDR2 sequences are SGHVS and FQNEAQ. The CDR3 is CASSFPRGEGRISYNEQFF. CDR3 nucleotides: TGTGCCAGCAGCTTCCCACGCGGGGAGGGCCGAATCTCCTACAATGAGCAGTTCTTC.

The rearrangement links TRBV28 to TRBJ1-5; 9 bases line up with TRBD1. V was pared by 8 bases and J by 5 bases, with 7 bases of the junction left unmatched. The length of the CDR3 is 14 residues. Germline CDR1 and CDR2: MDHEN and SYDVKM. CDR3 in amino acids: CASAPGQGYQPQHF. The CDR3 coding sequence is TGTGCCAGCGCGCCGGGACAGGGCTATCAGCCCCAGCATTTT. Full variable domain (rest looked up from reference TRBV28 and TRBJ1-5): DVKVTQSSRYLVKRTGEKVFLECVQDMDHENMFWYRQDPGLGLRLIYFSYDVKMKEKGDIPEGYSVSREKKERFSLILESASTNQTSMYLCASAPGQGYQPQHFGDGTRLSIL.

V is TRBV30 and J is TRBJ2-2; a possible D gene is TRBD2 (7 bases). V lost 5 bases and J lost 8, with 15 bases in between. The CDR3 sequence is 13 residues long. Germline CDR1 and CDR2: GTSNPN and SVGIG (reference sequence). The CDR3 sequence: CAWLYAGAGELFF. CDR3 bases: TGTGCCTGGTTATATGCGGGGGCGGGGGAGCTGTTTTTT.

This chain joins TRBV10-3 and TRBJ1-3; D is perhaps TRBD1 (6 bases). Germline V gene data show CDR1 as ENHRY and CDR2 as SYGVKD. Trimming removed 5 bases at V and 4 bases at J, with 18 bases between. The CDR3 is 16 amino acids. Here the CDR3 DNA reads TGTGCCATCAGTCTACAGGGCCCAGGTAGCGGAAACACCATATATTTT. It translates to CAISLQGPGSGNTIYF.

The J gene is TRBJ1-5, the V gene TRBV6-5; D uncertain. The V gene's germline CDR1 is MNHEY and CDR2 SVGAGI. The CDR3 consists of 13 residues. Between the trimmed V and J ends, which lost 6 bases and 7 bases, there was a span of 13 bases. The CDR3 loop is CASRVKENQPQHF. CDR3 DNA: TGTGCCAGCAGGGTGAAGGAGAACCAGCCCCAGCATTTT.

The rearrangement uses TRBV27 and TRBJ2-7, with 12 bases fitting TRBD2. The CDR3 spans 15 residues. CDR1 and CDR2 from the germline V gene are MNHEY and SMNVEV (reference sequence). Trimming at V came to 6 bases and at J to 3 bases, leaving 6 bases not matched to a gene. The DNA for the CDR3 is TGTGCCAGCAGCGATTGGACTAGCGGGGACTACGAGCAGTACTTC. Its protein product is CASSDWTSGDYEQYF.

This rearrangement joins TRBV7-3 to TRBJ2-7, with TRBD1 matching 7 bases. The CDR3 extends over 15 amino acids. Germline loops: CDR1 SGHTA, CDR2 FQGTGA. V was pared by 2 bases and J by 1 base, with 5 bases of the junction left unmatched. The CDR3 here is CASSLGAGGSYEQYF. CDR3 sequence (DNA): TGTGCCAGCAGCTTAGGGGCAGGGGGATCCTACGAGCAGTACTTC.

V gene TRBV28 combines with J gene TRBJ1-1; perhaps TRBD1 as D (5 bases). Germline V gene lookup returns CDR1 MDHEN and CDR2 SYDVKM. The V gene lost 8 bases and the J gene lost 1 base, with 11 bases spanning the gap. The CDR3 extends over 13 amino acids. CDR3: CASGGSRNTEAFF. The CDR3 DNA follows: TGTGCCAGCGGGGGGTCGCGGAACACTGAAGCTTTCTTT.

A single count supports this clone. The chain carries TRBV4-3 and TRBJ2-7; 10 nucleotides align to TRBD1. Germline values: CDR1 LGHNA, CDR2 YSLEER. With 4 bases clipped from V and 3 bases from J, the junction kept 6 bases outside the gene matches. This CDR3 is 15 amino acids long. CDR3 amino acids: CASSPTGTGDYEQYF. In DNA, the CDR3 is TGCGCCAGCAGCCCAACCGGGACAGGGGACTACGAGCAGTACTTC.

The chain couples TRBV5-4 to TRBJ2-1, with 7 bases that match TRBD2. The CDR3 spans 15 residues. V lost 2 bases and J lost 5; bases outside the gene matches: 7. Germline lookup yields CDR1 SGHNT and CDR2 YYREEE (reference sequence). In nucleotides, the CDR3 is TGTGCCAGCAGCTTATTTAGCGGGCCTGACAATGAGCAGTTCTTC. Translated: CASSLFSGPDNEQFF.

The chain couples TRBV5-4 to TRBJ2-2, with D possibly TRBD1 on 7 matching bases. From germline, CDR1 is SGHNT and CDR2 YYREEE (reference sequence). This CDR3 spans 13 amino acids. The V gene lost 0 bases and the J gene lost 16 bases, with 16 bases spanning the gap. CDR3 nucleotide sequence: TGTGCCAGCAGCTTGGAGGAGGGGGCGGTTCAGTTTTTT. Its protein is CASSLEEGAVQFF.

The chain links TRBV10-3 to TRBJ2-1; 11 nucleotides line up with TRBD2. V was clipped by 5 bases and J by 7 bases; unmatched bases: 13. The CDR3 is 17 residues long. The germline gives CDR1 ENHRY, CDR2 SYGVKD. CDR3 sequence: CAISPLAGGTLGNEQFF. CDR3 nucleotide sequence: TGTGCCATCAGTCCTCTAGCGGGGGGAACACTTGGGAATGAGCAGTTCTTC.

This clone was counted once. The CDR3 sequence is CASSQQFSGNTIYF. DNA of the CDR3: TGTGCCAGCAGTCAACAGTTCTCTGGAAACACCATATATTTT. The chain joins TRBV6-6 to TRBJ1-3; no definite D call. The V gene's germline CDR1 is MNHNY and CDR2 SVGAGI (reference sequence). The CDR3 contains 14 residues. V was shortened by 5 bases and J by 0 bases, with 8 bases between the two germline ends.

The chain recombines TRBV9 with TRBJ2-1; TRBD2 agrees at 8 bases. The CDR3 covers 15 residues. The germline gives CDR1 SGDLS, CDR2 YYNGEE. Trimming cost V 3 bases and J 1 base; bases outside gene matches: 3. This CDR3 is CASSGGGKSYNEQFF. CDR3 DNA sequence: TGTGCCAGCAGCGGCGGGGGGAAGTCCTACAATGAGCAGTTCTTC.

The chain couples TRBV6-4 to TRBJ1-6; D unclear. The CDR3 covers 13 residues. Germline CDR1 MRHNA, CDR2 SNTAGT. V was pared by 2 bases and J by 10 bases, with 9 bases between. The CDR3 DNA reads as TGTGCCAGCAGTGACCCTACTAGGTCACCCCTCCACTTT. It specifies CASSDPTRSPLHF.

V gene TRBV5-1 combines with J gene TRBJ1-2, with D possibly being TRBD1 (5 bases). This CDR3 has 15 amino acids. Trimming left V 2 bases short and J 0 bases short, with 11 bases between. Germline lookup yields CDR1 SGHRS and CDR2 YFSETQ. Here the CDR3 reads CASSLTGVANYGYTF. Written as DNA, the CDR3 is TGCGCCAGCAGCTTAACAGGAGTAGCTAACTATGGCTACACCTTC.

The rearrangement uses TRBV30 and TRBJ1-2; D may be TRBD1 (5 bases). This CDR3 has 14 amino acids. V lost 8 bases, J lost 2 bases, and 18 bases lay in between. The germline CDR1 and CDR2 sequences are GTSNPN and SVGIG (reference sequence). The CDR3 DNA follows: TGTGCCAGATGGGGGGTAAGAAAAAACTATGGCTACACCTTC. It encodes CARWGVRKNYGYTF.

The chain employs TRBV9 and TRBJ2-2; D is ambiguous. Trimming stripped 0 bases from V and 1 base from J, with 4 bases between. The CDR3 is made up of 14 amino acids. Germline lookup yields CDR1 SGDLS and CDR2 YYNGEE. The CDR3: CASSVVGNTGELFF. The CDR3 bases are TGTGCCAGCAGCGTAGTCGGGAACACCGGGGAGCTGTTTTTT.